The 13 T cell receptor beta chains below all came from one sample that was sequenced in a study of cytomegalovirus exposure and HLA in healthy donors. Vbeta (60) and Jbeta (13) primers were used in the PCR. The table came from immunoSEQ multiplex PCR; TCRdb's copy has only in-frame clones and leaves some out. The sample carries about 100,000 clones, roughly 76% recorded once. Source material: PBMCs. These TCRs come from a man aged 18 to 29 in good health and CMV-seronegative.

The CDR3 loop reads CASSEGNRGRARETQYF. In DNA form, the CDR3 reads TGTGCCAGCAGTGAAGGCAACAGGGGCCGGGCACGAGAGACCCAGTACTTC. This rearrangement joins TRBV2 to TRBJ2-5; TRBD1 matches at 7 bases. Per the germline V gene, CDR1 is SNHLY and CDR2 is FYNNEI. This CDR3 comprises 17 residues. Germline trimming cut 1 base from V and 4 bases from J; bases unmatched to any gene: 12.

The chain uses TRBV19 and TRBJ2-1; 11 nucleotides agree with TRBD2. J gave up 6 bases and V 2 bases, and 6 bases lay outside the gene matches. Germline assignment: CDR1 LNHDA and CDR2 SQIVND (reference sequence). The CDR3 totals 16 residues. The CDR3: CASSILAGGQGNEQFF. The CDR3 DNA reads as TGTGCCAGTAGTATACTAGCGGGGGGCCAGGGCAATGAGCAGTTCTTC.

The chain combines TRBV14 with TRBJ1-2; the D gene is possibly TRBD1 (6 bases). The CDR3 length is 16 residues. From germline, CDR1 is SGHDN and CDR2 FVKESK. Trimming shortened V by 4 bases and J by 2 bases, and 17 bases separated the two germline ends. CDR3 bases: TGTGCCAGCAGCCCTCTACGGGGACACCTCAACTATGGCTACACCTTC. Its translation: CASSPLRGHLNYGYTF.

The chain uses TRBV6-6 and TRBJ1-1; D is uncertain. The CDR3 is 13 amino acids. V was clipped by 2 bases and J by 10 bases, with 14 bases between them. Germline CDR1 is MNHNY and CDR2 is SVGAGI (reference sequence). The CDR3 here is CASSYGIRESAFF. The CDR3 region has the DNA TGTGCCAGCAGTTACGGAATTAGGGAGTCAGCTTTCTTT.

V and J are TRBV4-1 and TRBJ2-1; 14 nucleotides align to TRBD2. Trimming took 4 bases from V and 7 from J; bases not matched to a gene: 6. The CDR3 runs to 16 residues. Per the germline V gene, CDR1 is MGHRA and CDR2 is YSYEKL. As DNA, the CDR3 is TGCGCCAGCAGCCTCAGGACTAGCGGGGGGCAAAATGAGCAGTTCTTC. It codes for CASSLRTSGGQNEQFF.

This sequence joins TRBV6-6 and TRBJ2-7; 8 bases align to TRBD1. Germline V gene data show CDR1 as MNHNY and CDR2 as SVGAGI (reference sequence). With 6 bases clipped from V and 2 bases from J, the junction kept 6 bases outside the gene matches. This CDR3 spans 14 amino acids. The CDR3 spells CASRKGQVTYEQYF. The CDR3 DNA follows: TGTGCCAGCAGAAAGGGACAGGTCACCTACGAGCAGTACTTC.

The chain combines TRBV7-9 with TRBJ1-1, with D perhaps matching TRBD1 (6 bases). This CDR3 region has 14 residues. Germline V gene lookup returns CDR1 SEHNR and CDR2 FQNEAQ (reference sequence). V shed 5 bases and J shed 4 bases, with 14 bases lying between them. This CDR3 reads CASSPPDRITEAFF. The DNA for the CDR3 is TGTGCCAGCAGCCCCCCGGACAGAATCACTGAAGCTTTCTTT. The whole variable domain, remainder taken from reference TRBV7-9 and TRBJ1-1, is DTGVSQNPRHKITKRGQNVTFRCDPISEHNRLYWYRQTLGQGPEFLTYFQNEAQLEKSRLLSDRFSAERPKGSFSTLEIQRTEQGDSAMYLCASSPPDRITEAFFGQGTRLTVV.

This chain joins TRBV13 and TRBJ2-7, with 7 nucleotides matching TRBD1. V lost 2 bases, J lost 2 bases, and 6 bases stayed unmatched. This CDR3 is built from 15 residues. Germline V gene data show CDR1 as PRHDT and CDR2 as FYEKMQ (reference sequence). In DNA, the CDR3 is TGTGCCAGCAGCTTAACAGGGGATCCACCCTACGAGCAGTACTTC. Its protein is CASSLTGDPPYEQYF.

This chain links TRBV6-5 with TRBJ2-7, with 9 bases matching TRBD1. The germline V gene has CDR1 MNHEY and CDR2 SVGAGI. The CDR3 extends over 15 amino acids. The V and J ends lost 1 base and 6 bases, in that order; junction bases with no gene match: 7. For the CDR3, the DNA is TGTGCCAGCAGTTACTTCTCTGACAGGGGGAGCGAGCAGTACTTC. Residues: CASSYFSDRGSEQYF.

The CDR3 here is CASSFHDRVHEQYF. Here the CDR3 DNA reads TGTGCCAGCAGCTTCCATGACAGGGTCCACGAGCAGTACTTC. The V call is TRBV7-9, the J call TRBJ2-7, with 7 bases identical to TRBD1. The CDR3 is made up of 14 amino acids. CDR1 and CDR2 from the germline V gene are SEHNR and FQNEAQ (reference sequence). Losses at the gene ends were 3 bases for V and 5 bases for J; bases not matched to a gene: 7.

This clone has only a few counts. J is TRBJ1-1 and V is TRBV15; 9 bases fit TRBD1. CDR3 length: 15 amino acids. Germline values: CDR1 LNHNV, CDR2 YYDKDF (reference sequence). V gave up 6 bases and J gave up 6 bases; unmatched junction bases: 11. The CDR3 DNA reads as TGTGCCACCAGAACCTCCGGACAGGGGCGGTCTGAAGCTTTCTTT. Its translation: CATRTSGQGRSEAFF.

Points on this clone: The germline gene is not matched at one end of the junction; a read error may be the cause. This chain connects TRBV19 to TRBJ2-4; D may be TRBD1 (7 bases). The CDR3 is made up of 13 amino acids. From germline, CDR1 is LNHDA and CDR2 SQIVND (reference sequence). The CDR3 DNA sequence: TGTGCCAGTAGTCCTAGCGCCAGGGACAGTAAGGACTTC. Protein sequence: CASSPSARDSKDF.

This sequence joins TRBV7-2 and TRBJ2-7; no clear D gene. This CDR3 has 13 amino acids. In germline, CDR1 is SGHTA, CDR2 FQGNSA. Trimming pared 6 bases from V and 0 bases from J, leaving 9 bases between. CDR3 amino acids: CASRRRSSYEQYF. As DNA, the CDR3 is TGTGCCAGCAGGCGGAGAAGCTCCTACGAGCAGTACTTC.